The 4 T cell receptor beta chains below come from one sample, sequenced in a study of T cell changes during pregnancy in multiple sclerosis. TCRdb's table, derived via immunoSEQ multiplex PCR, lists solely in-frame clones and lacks some. This table has tens of thousands of clones, around 91% appearing once. The input for sequencing was CD8+ T cells from peripheral blood mononuclear cells, taken after pregnancy. All receptors come from a female donor with multiple sclerosis, enrolled in a pregnancy study.

The table lists this clone with a few counts. The rearrangement links TRBV25-1 to TRBJ2-3; the D is unclear. CDR1 and CDR2 from the germline V gene are MGHDK and SYGVNS. The CDR3 contains 11 residues. Deletions cut 6 bases from V and 7 bases from J, with 8 bases between. CDR3 in amino acids: CASSANNTQYF. The CDR3 DNA reads TGTGCCAGCAGCGCGAATAATACGCAGTATTTT.

This clone appeared a single time. V is TRBV7-8 and J is TRBJ1-2, with unresolved D. The CDR3 loop spans 16 amino acids. Trimming removed 1 base from V and 0 bases from J, with 12 bases in between. Germline loops: CDR1 SGHVS, CDR2 FQNEAQ. The CDR3 is CASSLDAGIANYGYTF. Here the CDR3 DNA reads TGTGCCAGCAGCTTAGACGCCGGGATAGCTAACTATGGCTACACCTTC.

The chain combines TRBV13 with TRBJ2-1; 13 bases are a match to TRBD2. The CDR3 runs 17 residues. The junction had 5 bases not matched to a gene; V was cut back by 1 base and J by 5 bases. CDR1 is PRHDT, CDR2 FYEKMQ, per germline (reference sequence). The CDR3, as DNA: TGTGCCAGCAGCTTAGATAGGACTAGCGGGGGCCACAATGAGCAGTTCTTC. Amino acids: CASSLDRTSGGHNEQFF.

V is TRBV4-2 and J is TRBJ2-7; D is perhaps TRBD2 (6 bases). Germline-derived CDR1 and CDR2 are LGHNA and YNFKEQ. The CDR3 runs 14 residues. V was pared by 3 bases and J by 1 base, with 10 bases between. The DNA of the CDR3 is TGTGCCAGCAGCCAGGACTACCAGTCCTACGAGCAGTACTTC. As protein: CASSQDYQSYEQYF.